One and the same sample provided the 27 T cell receptor beta chains below, sequenced in a study of vaccination and CD4 T cells after COVID-19 (dated by TCRdb to the early 2020s). Library preparation was by PCR. The instrument given in TCRdb is Illumina iSeq 100. At the Johns Hopkins FTIC core, DNA from the cultured CD4+ T cells underwent TCR sequencing with the Oncomine TCR Beta short-read assay. TCRdb reran the public reads through fastp at Q25 and MiXCR, keeping productive beta chains. Rows are unified per CDR3 protein, each entry keeping the most common DNA and genes. The sample table holds about 21,000 distinct CDR3 sequences, of which 62% were seen once. The leading ten clones occupy roughly 23% of the sample. For these receptors, no antigen is known. Explained via the paper, the treatment or condition label denotes: approximately 9-day PBMC culture with coronavirus spike peptide pools or control peptides (ViraFEST assay).

The starting material was CD4+ T cells from blood, cultured in vitro, obtained before SARS-CoV-2 vaccination. The source is a human donor who received a COVID-19 vaccine.

The chain has TRBV20-1 and TRBJ2-7; the D gene is possibly TRBD2 (6 bases). Germline assignment: CDR1 DFQATT and CDR2 SNEGSKA (reference sequence). V was clipped by 5 bases and J by 0 bases, with 20 bases between them. The CDR3 contains 16 residues. The CDR3 DNA reads TGCAGTGCTGCTTCGATTACGGGACTCGACTCCTACGAGCAGTACTTC. It encodes CSAASITGLDSYEQYF.

As DNA, the CDR3 is TGTGCCAGCAGCTGGGGGGGATCGACAGGGGGCAGCTACGAGCAGTACTTC. It yields the protein CASSWGGSTGGSYEQYF. The chain recombines TRBV7-8 with TRBJ2-7, with 10 bases identical to TRBD1. CDR3 length: 17 amino acids. J gave up 3 bases and V 4 bases, and 12 bases lay outside the gene matches. CDR1 and CDR2 (germline): SGHVS, FQNEAQ.

V gene TRBV14 combines with J gene TRBJ2-7; D might be TRBD1 (6 bases). V dropped 4 bases and J dropped 5 bases, with 15 bases sitting between them. CDR1 SGHDN and CDR2 FVKESK come from the germline V gene. The CDR3 has 14 residues. The CDR3 region is CASSPWTAGDEQYF. CDR3 DNA: TGTGCCAGCAGCCCGTGGACAGCAGGTGACGAGCAGTACTTC.

The chain uses TRBV2 and TRBJ2-5; tentatively, D is TRBD1 (6 bases). Per the germline V gene, CDR1 is SNHLY and CDR2 is FYNNEI. V was cut by 4 bases and J by 1 base, with 7 bases left in between. CDR3 length: 13 amino acids. CDR3 loop: CASSGGLQETQYF. The CDR3, as DNA: TGTGCCAGCAGTGGGGGGCTCCAAGAGACCCAGTACTTC.

The chain couples TRBV7-9 to TRBJ2-3; TRBD2 matches at 12 bases. The CDR3 consists of 16 residues. The V and J ends lost 4 bases and 6 bases, in that order; junction bases with no gene match: 8. CDR1 and CDR2 from the germline V gene are SEHNR and FQNEAQ (reference sequence). This CDR3 is CASSSRLAGESDTQYF. CDR3 DNA sequence: TGTGCCAGCAGCTCGAGACTAGCGGGGGAGTCGGATACGCAGTATTTT.

The J gene is TRBJ1-5, the V gene TRBV2; 7 nucleotides match TRBD1. Trimming took 1 base from V and 0 from J; bases not matched to a gene: 3. This CDR3 contains 16 residues. CDR1 and CDR2 (germline): SNHLY, FYNNEI. CDR3 loop: CASSEDTGVSNQPQHF. CDR3 DNA sequence: TGTGCCAGCAGTGAAGATACAGGGGTTAGCAATCAGCCCCAGCATTTT.

This chain links TRBV15 with TRBJ1-2; D is possibly TRBD1 (5 bases). The CDR3 runs to 16 residues. The V gene's germline CDR1 is LNHNV and CDR2 YYDKDF (reference sequence). Trimming removed 0 bases from V and 6 bases from J, with 17 bases in between. CDR3 bases: TGTGCCACCAGCAGAGAAGTCCGGATCCTCAGGGATGGCTACACCTTC. Translation: CATSREVRILRDGYTF.

In this sample, this clonotype turned up a few times. The chain joins TRBV27 to TRBJ2-5; D might be TRBD1 or TRBD2, each matching 5 bases. Germline-derived CDR1 and CDR2 are MNHEY and SMNVEV (reference sequence). The CDR3 runs 15 residues. V shed 2 bases and J shed 4 bases, with 14 bases lying between them. CDR3 amino acids: CASSLSIDSGETQYF. The DNA for the CDR3 is TGTGCCAGCAGTTTAAGTATTGACAGCGGAGAGACCCAGTACTTC.

This chain uses TRBV7-2 with TRBJ2-7; 7 nucleotides line up with TRBD1. V was clipped by 0 bases and J by 0 bases; unmatched bases: 5. Germline V gene sequence: CDR1 SGHTA, CDR2 FQGNSA. CDR3 size: 16 residues. This chain's CDR3 is CASSLARWDSSYEQYF. DNA of the CDR3: TGTGCCAGCAGCTTAGCGAGATGGGACAGCTCCTACGAGCAGTACTTC.

This chain uses TRBV5-4 with TRBJ1-5; the D is unclear. Per the germline V gene, CDR1 is SGHNT and CDR2 is YYREEE (reference sequence). V gave up 0 bases and J gave up 1 base, with 11 bases separating them. The CDR3 runs to 16 residues. CDR3 loop: CASSLGPGMSNQPQHF. CDR3 bases: TGTGCCAGCAGCTTGGGCCCGGGAATGAGCAATCAGCCCCAGCATTTT.

There are a few counts of this clonotype. This rearrangement joins TRBV5-4 to TRBJ2-5, with D perhaps matching TRBD1 (6 bases). This CDR3 is 15 amino acids long. The V end was cut by 9 bases, the J end by 1 base, with 19 bases between. Looked up from germline, CDR1 is SGHNT and CDR2 is YYREEE (reference sequence). The CDR3 loop reads CATLYKRGSQETQYF. DNA of the CDR3: TGTGCCACCTTATATAAAAGGGGGAGCCAAGAGACCCAGTACTTC.

This clonotype was detected only once. This chain links TRBV6-1 with TRBJ2-7, with 7 positions matching TRBD1. Trimming took 6 bases from V and 4 from J; bases not matched to a gene: 6. The CDR3 loop spans 13 amino acids. The germline gives CDR1 MNHNS, CDR2 SASEGT. This chain's CDR3 is CASRRTGGYEQYF. CDR3 sequence (DNA): TGTGCCAGCAGGAGGACAGGAGGATACGAGCAGTACTTC.

The chain combines TRBV24-1 with TRBJ2-3; D may be TRBD1 (6 bases). Trimming left V 3 bases short and J 4 bases short, with 13 bases between. CDR1 and CDR2 (germline): KGHDR, SFDVKD. The CDR3 contains 15 residues. This CDR3 reads CATSDPGAGADTQYF. The CDR3 DNA reads as TGTGCCACCAGTGATCCAGGGGCTGGGGCAGATACGCAGTATTTT.

The chain is built from TRBV12-3 or TRBV12-4 and TRBJ2-4, with 8 bases fitting TRBD1. V dropped 5 bases and J dropped 0; count of bases not matched to a gene: 12. The CDR3 is made up of 18 amino acids. The CDR3 loop reads CASSPDRGMELAKNIQYF. The CDR3 region has the DNA TGTGCCAGCAGTCCTGACAGGGGAATGGAACTAGCCAAAAACATTCAGTACTTC.

This rearrangement joins TRBV6-5 to TRBJ1-5, with a tentative D call TRBD1 (6 bases). V was pared by 2 bases and J by 6 bases, with 14 bases between. Germline V CDR1 and CDR2: MNHEY, SVGAGI. The CDR3 sequence is 15 residues long. The CDR3, as DNA: TGTGCCAGCAGTTACGGGCAGGGGAGCGGTCAGCCCCAGCATTTT. It yields the protein CASSYGQGSGQPQHF.

This clonotype showed up just a few times. The chain joins TRBV20-1 to TRBJ2-3, with TRBD2 matching 10 bases. This CDR3 region has 17 residues. Germline-derived CDR1 and CDR2 are DFQATT and SNEGSKA (reference sequence). V trimming: 1 base; J trimming: 1 base; junction bases outside the gene matches: 8. The CDR3 is CSARGSGGAEGTDTQYF. DNA of the CDR3: TGCAGTGCTAGAGGGAGCGGGGGGGCCGAAGGCACAGATACGCAGTATTTT.

The V gene is TRBV4-1, the J gene TRBJ2-5, with 11 bases lining up with TRBD2. The germline V gene has CDR1 MGHRA and CDR2 YSYEKL. The V gene end was trimmed by 2 bases and the J gene end by 7 bases; junction bases not matched to a gene: 18. This CDR3 region has 19 residues. The CDR3 sequence is CASSQSHLAGGPLVGTQYF. CDR3 in DNA: TGCGCCAGCAGCCAATCCCATTTAGCGGGGGGGCCGCTAGTAGGGACCCAGTACTTC.

This clonotype was seen a few times. The chain links TRBV24-1 to TRBJ1-2; 9 bases map to TRBD1. The CDR3 runs 14 residues. Germline CDR1 reads KGHDR; CDR2 reads SFDVKD. V shed 7 bases and J 3 bases; nucleotides not matched to a gene: 5. This CDR3 is CATSPGQGHYGYTF. For the CDR3, the DNA is TGTGCCACCAGCCCGGGACAGGGACACTATGGCTACACCTTC.

This clonotype showed up just a few times. The V and J genes are TRBV7-9 and TRBJ2-7; 12 nucleotides align to TRBD1. Germline CDR1 reads SEHNR; CDR2 reads FQNEAQ (reference sequence). The CDR3 extends over 15 amino acids. Trimming removed 6 bases from V and 3 bases from J; junction bases left unmatched: 6. Here the CDR3 DNA reads TGTGCCAGCAGTACCGGGACAGGGGGCTTCTACGAGCAGTACTTC. It is translated as CASSTGTGGFYEQYF. The variable domain in full, completed from reference TRBV7-9 and TRBJ2-7, reads DTGVSQNPRHKITKRGQNVTFRCDPISEHNRLYWYRQTLGQGPEFLTYFQNEAQLEKSRLLSDRFSAERPKGSFSTLEIQRTEQGDSAMYLCASSTGTGGFYEQYFGPGTRLTVT.

The chain is built from TRBV6-1 and TRBJ2-7, with D tentatively TRBD1 or TRBD2 (5 bases each). The CDR3 totals 15 residues. The V gene lost 5 bases and the J gene lost 2 bases, with 16 bases spanning the gap. Germline V gives CDR1 MNHNS, CDR2 SASEGT. CDR3 coding DNA: TGTGCCAGCAGTCCCGCCCGGGGCCGGACCTACGAGCAGTACTTC. It specifies CASSPARGRTYEQYF.

The chain employs TRBV29-1 and TRBJ1-2, with 12 bases aligning to TRBD1. Germline V lookup: CDR1 SQVTM, CDR2 ANQGSEA. This CDR3 spans 15 amino acids. Trimming removed 4 bases from V and 4 bases from J; junction bases left unmatched: 7. CDR3 residues: CSVGGTGGDSYGYTF. The CDR3 bases are TGCAGCGTTGGCGGGACAGGGGGCGATTCCTATGGCTACACCTTC.

V and J are TRBV6-1 and TRBJ1-5, with 8 bases fitting TRBD1. The CDR3 has 14 amino acids. CDR1 and CDR2 from the germline V gene are MNHNS and SASEGT. The ends lost 5 bases at V and 5 bases at J; junction bases unmatched: 5. CDR3 sequence reads: CASSTWTGYQPQHF. DNA of the CDR3: TGTGCCAGCAGTACATGGACAGGGTATCAGCCCCAGCATTTT.

This clonotype was seen a few times. The genes are TRBV7-2 and TRBJ2-5; weak D call: TRBD2 (5 bases). With 2 bases removed from V and 5 bases from J, the gap between germline ends came to 12 bases. This CDR3 has 14 amino acids. CDR1 is SGHTA and CDR2 is FQGNSA in the germline V gene. The CDR3: CASSLTGVIETQYF. The CDR3 DNA is TGTGCCAGCAGCTTAACCGGGGTCATCGAGACCCAGTACTTC.

The chain links TRBV2 to TRBJ1-2; D not certain. V was shortened by 8 bases and J by 8 bases, with 9 bases between the two germline ends. Germline V gene data show CDR1 as SNHLY and CDR2 as FYNNEI. This CDR3 spans 10 amino acids. The CDR3 DNA sequence: TGTGCCAGCTCTTCAGGAGGCTACACCTTC. Encoded protein: CASSSGGYTF.

CDR3 loop: CASSLIGGPNYGYTF. The CDR3, as DNA: TGTGCCAGCAGCTTAATCGGAGGCCCTAACTATGGCTACACCTTC. The chain joins TRBV7-2 to TRBJ1-2; D remains ambiguous. V lost 2 bases, J lost 0 bases, and 10 bases lay in between. Germline V gives CDR1 SGHTA, CDR2 FQGNSA. The CDR3 sequence is 15 residues long. Complete variable domain (other parts from reference TRBV7-2 and TRBJ1-2): GAGVSQSPSNKVTEKGKDVELRCDPISGHTALYWYRQSLGQGLEFLIYFQGNSAPDKSGLPSDRFSAERTGGSVSTLTIQRTQQEDSAVYLCASSLIGGPNYGYTFGSGTRLTVV.

V and J are TRBV28 and TRBJ1-2; D is ambiguous. The CDR3 is 14 residues long. The V gene lost 2 bases and the J gene lost 7 bases, with 14 bases spanning the gap. Germline values: CDR1 MDHEN, CDR2 SYDVKM. The CDR3 sequence is CASSLRRGSGGYTF. The CDR3 nucleotides are TGTGCCAGCAGTTTACGTCGGGGTTCGGGTGGCTACACCTTC.

This clonotype was counted only a few times. The chain's CDR3 is CSASLLGVGYGYTF. The CDR3 DNA sequence: TGCAGTGCTAGCCTACTGGGGGTGGGCTATGGCTACACCTTC. V usage is TRBV20-1 and J usage is TRBJ1-2; the D gene is possibly TRBD1 (5 bases). V shed 3 bases and J shed 4 bases, with 15 bases lying between them. In germline, CDR1 is DFQATT, CDR2 SNEGSKA (reference sequence). There are 14 residues in the CDR3.